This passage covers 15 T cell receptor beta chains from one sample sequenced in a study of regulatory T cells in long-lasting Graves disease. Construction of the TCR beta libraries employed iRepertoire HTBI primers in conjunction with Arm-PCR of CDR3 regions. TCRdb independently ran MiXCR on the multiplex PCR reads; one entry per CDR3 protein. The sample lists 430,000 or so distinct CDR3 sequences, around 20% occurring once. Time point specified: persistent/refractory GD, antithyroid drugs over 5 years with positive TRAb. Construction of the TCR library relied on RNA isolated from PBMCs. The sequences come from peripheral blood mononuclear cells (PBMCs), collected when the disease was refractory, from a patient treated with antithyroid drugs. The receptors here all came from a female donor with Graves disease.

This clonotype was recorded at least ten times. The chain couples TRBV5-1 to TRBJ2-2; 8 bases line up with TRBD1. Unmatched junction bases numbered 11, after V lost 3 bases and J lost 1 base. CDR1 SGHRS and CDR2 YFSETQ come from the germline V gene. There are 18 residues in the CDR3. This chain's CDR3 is CASSSIQGAKENTGELFF. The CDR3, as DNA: TGCGCCAGCAGCTCCATTCAGGGGGCCAAGGAGAACACCGGGGAGCTGTTTTTT.

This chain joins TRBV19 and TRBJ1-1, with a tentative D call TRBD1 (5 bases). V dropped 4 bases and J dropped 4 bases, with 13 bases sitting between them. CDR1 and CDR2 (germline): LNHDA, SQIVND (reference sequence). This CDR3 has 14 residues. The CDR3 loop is CASSKKGAVTEAFF. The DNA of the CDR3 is TGTGCCAGTAGTAAAAAAGGGGCGGTCACTGAAGCTTTCTTT.

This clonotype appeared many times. The CDR3 DNA reads as TGTGCCAGCAGCCTAGCGGGAGGGCCGGGCGAGCAGTACTTC. It specifies CASSLAGGPGEQYF. The J gene is TRBJ2-7, the V gene TRBV3-1; 11 nucleotides line up with TRBD2. The junction had 5 bases not matched to a gene; V was cut back by 4 bases and J by 6 bases. The length of the CDR3 is 14 residues. CDR1 is LGHDT and CDR2 is YNNKEL in the germline V gene (reference sequence).

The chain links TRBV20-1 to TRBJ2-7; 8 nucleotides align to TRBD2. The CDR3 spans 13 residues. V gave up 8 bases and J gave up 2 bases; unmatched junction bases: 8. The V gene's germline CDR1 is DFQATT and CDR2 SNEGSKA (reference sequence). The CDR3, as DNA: TGCAGTCCAAATAGCGGGGAGACCTACGAGCAGTACTTC. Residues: CSPNSGETYEQYF.

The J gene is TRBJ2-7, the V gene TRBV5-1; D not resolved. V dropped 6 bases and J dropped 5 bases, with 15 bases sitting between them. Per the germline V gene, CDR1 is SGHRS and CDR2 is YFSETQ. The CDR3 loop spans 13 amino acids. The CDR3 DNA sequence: TGCGCCAGCAAGAAGGCGACCGGCGACGAGCAGTACTTC. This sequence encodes CASKKATGDEQYF.

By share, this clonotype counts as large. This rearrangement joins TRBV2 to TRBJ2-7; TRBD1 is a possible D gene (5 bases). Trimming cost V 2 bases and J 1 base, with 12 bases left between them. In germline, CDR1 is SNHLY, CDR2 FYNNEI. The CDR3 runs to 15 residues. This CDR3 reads CASSESAGWSYEQYF. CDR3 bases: TGTGCCAGCAGTGAATCGGCAGGGTGGTCCTACGAGCAGTACTTC. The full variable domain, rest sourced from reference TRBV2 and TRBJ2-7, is EPEVTQTPSHQVTQMGQEVILRCVPISNHLYFYWYRQILGQKVEFLVSFYNNEISEKSEIFDDQFSVERPDGSNFTLKIRSTKLEDSAMYFCASSESAGWSYEQYFGPGTRLTVT.

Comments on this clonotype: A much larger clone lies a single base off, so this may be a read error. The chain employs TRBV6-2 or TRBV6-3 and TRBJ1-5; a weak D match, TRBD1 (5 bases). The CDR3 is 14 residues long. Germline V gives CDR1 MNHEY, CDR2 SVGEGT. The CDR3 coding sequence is TGTGCCAGCAGTTACCTTCAGACCTCGGGACCCCAGCCTTTT. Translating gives CASSYLQTSGPQPF.

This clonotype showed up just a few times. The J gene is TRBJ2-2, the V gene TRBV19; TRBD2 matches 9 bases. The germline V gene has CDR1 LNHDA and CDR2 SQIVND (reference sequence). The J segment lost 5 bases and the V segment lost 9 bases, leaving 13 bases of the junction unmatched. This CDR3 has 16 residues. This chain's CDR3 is CASQSGAGGSTGELFF. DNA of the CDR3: TGTGCCAGCCAATCTGGGGCGGGAGGGTCGACCGGGGAGCTGTTTTTT.

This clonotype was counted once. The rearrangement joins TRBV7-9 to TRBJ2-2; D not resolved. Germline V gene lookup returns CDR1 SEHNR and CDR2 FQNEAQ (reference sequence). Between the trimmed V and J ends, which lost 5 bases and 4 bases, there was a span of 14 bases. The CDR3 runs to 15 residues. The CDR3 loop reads CASSEKRTGTGELFF. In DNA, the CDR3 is TGTGCCAGCAGCGAAAAAAGGACGGGCACCGGGGAGCTGTTTTTT.

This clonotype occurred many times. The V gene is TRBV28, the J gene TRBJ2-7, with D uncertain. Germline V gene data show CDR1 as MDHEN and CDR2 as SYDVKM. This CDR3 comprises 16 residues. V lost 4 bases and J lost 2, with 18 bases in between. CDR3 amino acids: CASSSIPQRATYEQYF. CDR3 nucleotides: TGTGCCAGCAGTTCCATCCCCCAACGGGCAACCTACGAGCAGTACTTC.

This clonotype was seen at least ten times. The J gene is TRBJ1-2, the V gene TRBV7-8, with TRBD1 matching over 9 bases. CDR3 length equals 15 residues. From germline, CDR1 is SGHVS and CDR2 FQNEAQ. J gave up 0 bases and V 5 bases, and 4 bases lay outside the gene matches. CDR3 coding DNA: TGTGCCAGCAGCCCTCGGACAGGGGCTAACTATGGCTACACCTTC. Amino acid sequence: CASSPRTGANYGYTF.

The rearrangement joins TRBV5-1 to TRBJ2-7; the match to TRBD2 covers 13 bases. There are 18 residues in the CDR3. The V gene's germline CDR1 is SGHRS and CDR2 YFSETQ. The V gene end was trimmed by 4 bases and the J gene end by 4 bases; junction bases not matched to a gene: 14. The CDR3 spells CASSDGEAGLAGNYEQYF. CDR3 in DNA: TGCGCCAGCAGCGACGGGGAAGCGGGACTAGCGGGAAATTACGAGCAGTACTTC.

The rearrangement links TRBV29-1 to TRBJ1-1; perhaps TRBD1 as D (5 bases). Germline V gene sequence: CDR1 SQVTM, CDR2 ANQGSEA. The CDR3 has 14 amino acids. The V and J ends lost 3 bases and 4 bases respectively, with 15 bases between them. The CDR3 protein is CSVEGGEVTTEAFF. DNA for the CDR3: TGCAGCGTTGAGGGGGGGGAGGTGACCACTGAAGCTTTCTTT.

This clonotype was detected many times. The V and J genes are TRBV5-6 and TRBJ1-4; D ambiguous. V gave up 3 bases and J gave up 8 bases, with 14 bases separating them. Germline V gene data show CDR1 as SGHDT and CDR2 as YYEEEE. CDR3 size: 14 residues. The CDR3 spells CASSWAAAGEKLFF. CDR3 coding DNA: TGTGCCAGCAGCTGGGCCGCAGCTGGCGAAAAACTGTTTTTT.

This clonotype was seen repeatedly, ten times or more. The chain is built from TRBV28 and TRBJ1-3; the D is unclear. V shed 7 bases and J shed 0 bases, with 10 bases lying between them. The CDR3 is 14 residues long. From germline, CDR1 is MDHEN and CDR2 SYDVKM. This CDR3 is CASIGHHSGNTIYF. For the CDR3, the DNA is TGTGCCAGCATAGGCCACCACTCTGGAAACACCATATATTTT.